In this sample, the clone carrying this T cell receptor beta chain turned up many times. Its target is unknown. Both iRepertoire HTBI primers and Arm-PCR of CDR3 regions were used to build the TCR beta libraries. TCRdb re-analysed the multiplex PCR reads in MiXCR, keeping a single row per CDR3 protein. Among approximately 350,000 distinct CDR3 sequences listed, roughly 25% were seen once. The sample is drawn from a study of regulatory T cells in long-lasting Graves disease. Indicated time point: persistent/refractory GD, antithyroid drugs over 5 years with positive TRAb. Researchers made the TCR library from RNA that was extracted from PBMCs. The patients included were those that came from an endocrinology department in Xi'an, China. General study findings and limits: Newly diagnosed patients had higher TCR diversity than persistent Graves' patients did. Persistent patients had a count of shared public clonotypes (approximately 3,000) that exceeded that of new patients (around 970).

The CDR3 is 15 residues long. CDR1 DFQATT and CDR2 SNEGSKA come from the germline V gene (reference sequence). Unmatched junction bases numbered 11, after V lost 2 bases and J lost 5 bases. This specimen was peripheral blood mononuclear cells (PBMCs), taken when the disease was refractory, from a patient treated with antithyroid drugs. The TCR was taken from a woman between 40 and 55 years old with Graves disease. J is TRBJ2-5 and V is TRBV20-1, with 7 bases fitting TRBD1. The chain's CDR3 is CSARSPGQNLETQYF. The CDR3 coding sequence is TGCAGTGCTAGATCCCCGGGACAGAATTTGGAGACCCAGTACTTC.